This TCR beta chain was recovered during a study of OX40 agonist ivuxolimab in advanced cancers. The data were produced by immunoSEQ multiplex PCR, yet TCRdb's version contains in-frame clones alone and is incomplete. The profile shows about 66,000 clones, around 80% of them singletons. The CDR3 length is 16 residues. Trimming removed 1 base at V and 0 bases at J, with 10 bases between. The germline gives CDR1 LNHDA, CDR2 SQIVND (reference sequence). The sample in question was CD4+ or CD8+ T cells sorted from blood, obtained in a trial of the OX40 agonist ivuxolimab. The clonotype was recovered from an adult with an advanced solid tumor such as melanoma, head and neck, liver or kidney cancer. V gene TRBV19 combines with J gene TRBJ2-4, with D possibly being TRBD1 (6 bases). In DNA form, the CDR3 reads TGTGCCAGTAGTATAGGTCAGGGGCGAGCCAAAAACATTCAGTACTTC. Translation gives CASSIGQGRAKNIQYF.